One sample yielded the 5 T cell receptor beta chains listed below, sequenced in a study of blood T cell repertoires in COVID-19. Some clones are missing from TCRdb's copy, which holds only in-frame ones; the method was immunoSEQ multiplex PCR. Here the sample spans approximately 400,000 clones, approximately 90% being singletons. The sample was peripheral blood. Receptors originate from a woman between 45 and 65 years old with COVID-19, enrolled during active disease.

The chain joins TRBV19 to TRBJ1-6, with 9 bases matching TRBD1. Germline values: CDR1 LNHDA, CDR2 SQIVND (reference sequence). The CDR3 length is 17 residues. The trim removed 5 bases at V and 2 bases at J, leaving 7 bases unmatched. For the CDR3, the DNA is TGTGCCAGTAGTTCCCGACAGGGGGGGACCTATAATTCACCCCTCCACTTT. Translating gives CASSSRQGGTYNSPLHF.

The V and J genes are TRBV11-3 and TRBJ2-1, with a possible D match to TRBD1 (6 bases). Germline loops: CDR1 SGHNT, CDR2 YENEEA. The CDR3 extends over 13 amino acids. Trimming left V 4 bases short and J 9 bases short, with 13 bases between. The CDR3 loop is CASSYLLQGEQFF. The CDR3 DNA reads as TGTGCCAGCAGCTACCTCCTACAGGGTGAGCAGTTCTTC.

The V call is TRBV10-3, the J call TRBJ1-5; TRBD1 might be the D (5 bases). V lost 3 bases and J lost 5, with 11 bases in between. CDR1 and CDR2 (germline): ENHRY, SYGVKD. CDR3 length equals 14 residues. The CDR3 DNA is TGTGCCATCAGTGACCTTCCCAGGGATCAGCCCCAGCATTTT. Amino acid sequence: CAISDLPRDQPQHF.

This chain uses TRBV14 with TRBJ1-2; 7 bases map to TRBD1. V lost 4 bases, J lost 5 bases, and 4 bases stayed unmatched. CDR3 size: 13 residues. In germline, CDR1 is SGHDN, CDR2 FVKESK. The CDR3 loop is CASSPGQHYGYTF. For the CDR3, the DNA is TGTGCCAGCAGCCCGGGACAGCATTATGGCTACACCTTC. The whole variable domain, filled in from reference TRBV14 and TRBJ1-2, reads EAGVTQFPSHSVIEKGQTVTLRCDPISGHDNLYWYRRVMGKEIKFLLHFVKESKQDESGMPNNRFLAERTGGTYSTLKVQPAELEDSGVYFCASSPGQHYGYTFGSGTRLTVV.

The chain links TRBV9 to TRBJ1-6, with D possibly TRBD1 on 5 matching bases. The CDR3 spans 13 residues. Germline CDR1 is SGDLS and CDR2 is YYNGEE. V lost 6 bases, J lost 7 bases, and 11 bases lay in between. CDR3: CASTLGGNSPLHF. CDR3 nucleotide sequence: TGTGCCAGCACCCTCGGGGGGAATTCACCCCTCCACTTT. Full variable domain (missing parts from reference TRBV9 and TRBJ1-6): DSGVTQTPKHLITATGQRVTLRCSPRSGDLSVYWYQQSLDQGLQFLIQYYNGEERAKGNILERFSAQQFPDLHSELNLSSLELGDSALYFCASTLGGNSPLHFGNGTRLTVT.